This passage covers 5 T cell receptor beta chains from one sample sequenced in a study of blood T cell repertoires in COVID-19. Libraries were prepared by immunoSEQ multiplex PCR; TCRdb keeps only in-frame clonotypes and omits some of them. The sample holds about 130,000 clones; about 87% are singletons and the top ten take 2% to 2.5%. The sequenced material came from peripheral blood. These receptors were collected from a man aged 45 to 65 with active COVID-19.

The chain combines TRBV10-3 with TRBJ1-2; D perhaps matches TRBD1 (6 bases). The V gene lost 0 bases and the J gene lost 7 bases, with 12 bases spanning the gap. Germline values: CDR1 ENHRY, CDR2 SYGVKD. The CDR3 contains 14 residues. CDR3 sequence: CAISESMGTSGYTF. CDR3 DNA sequence: TGTGCCATCAGTGAGTCGATGGGGACAAGTGGCTACACCTTC.

The chain recombines TRBV11-2 with TRBJ2-1, with D perhaps matching TRBD1 (6 bases). This CDR3 spans 13 amino acids. Trimming took off 4 bases at V and 8 bases at J, with 12 bases between the two ends. The germline CDR1 and CDR2 sequences are SGHAT and FQNNGV. The CDR3 loop reads CASSSRQAYEQFF. As DNA, the CDR3 is TGTGCCAGCAGCTCCCGACAGGCCTATGAGCAGTTCTTC. Looking up the rest from reference TRBV11-2 and TRBJ2-1 gives the full variable domain: EAGVAQSPRYKIIEKRQSVAFWCNPISGHATLYWYQQILGQGPKLLIQFQNNGVVDDSQLPKDRFSAERLKGVDSTLKIQPAKLEDSAVYLCASSSRQAYEQFFGPGTRLTVL.

The gene calls are TRBV5-1 and TRBJ2-7; D is perhaps TRBD2 (6 bases). V was pared by 1 base and J by 0 bases, with 14 bases between. Germline CDR1 reads SGHRS; CDR2 reads YFSETQ. This CDR3 has 16 amino acids. The CDR3 nucleotides read TGCGCCAGCAGCTTGAAAGGGTCGGGAGCCTCCTACGAGCAGTACTTC. This translates into CASSLKGSGASYEQYF.

The CDR3 DNA reads as TGTGCCAGCAGCCCAGACAGGCCCTCTGGAAACACCATATATTTT. Translated: CASSPDRPSGNTIYF. V and J are TRBV6-5 and TRBJ1-3; a possible D gene is TRBD1 (6 bases). CDR3 length: 15 residues. Germline V gene lookup returns CDR1 MNHEY and CDR2 SVGAGI. V was pared by 6 bases and J by 0 bases, with 12 bases between.

The rearrangement uses TRBV6-6 and TRBJ2-5; 7 bases match TRBD2. From germline, CDR1 is MNHNY and CDR2 SVGAGI (reference sequence). Unmatched junction bases numbered 8, after V lost 6 bases and J lost 1 base. This CDR3 contains 15 residues. DNA of the CDR3: TGTGCCAGCAGAATTGGGGGGACTATCCAAGAGACCCAGTACTTC. Amino acids: CASRIGGTIQETQYF.